The 22 T cell receptor beta chains presented below share a single source sample, sequenced in a study of blood T cells in healthy people across ages. Next came a second PCR, run for roughly 6 to 11 cycles, which used a sample-barcoded 5' primer along with a J-beta primer mix. TCRdb fed the 5' RACE reads into MiXCR, producing one record per CDR3 protein. The data contain approximately 2,000,000 distinct CDR3 sequences, 35% to 50% of them singletons. The sequencing sample was made of blood. The receptors shown here come from a human donor in good health.

V gene TRBV9 combines with J gene TRBJ1-4; maybe TRBD1 (5 bases). V lost 4 bases to trimming and J lost 3 bases, with 16 bases between them. Germline CDR1 reads SGDLS; CDR2 reads YYNGEE. The CDR3 length is 16 residues. CDR3 amino acids: CASSPGPSAANEKLFF. Here the CDR3 DNA reads TGTGCCAGCAGCCCAGGGCCCTCCGCCGCTAATGAAAAACTGTTTTTT. The entire variable domain, with the rest obtained from reference TRBV9 and TRBJ1-4, is as follows: DSGVTQTPKHLITATGQRVTLRCSPRSGDLSVYWYQQSLDQGLQFLIQYYNGEERAKGNILERFSAQQFPDLHSELNLSSLELGDSALYFCASSPGPSAANEKLFFGSGTQLSVL.

As DNA, the CDR3 is TGTGCCAGCAGTCCCAGGGGGACTAGCGAATCCGGGGAGCTGTTTTTT. Residues: CASSPRGTSESGELFF. V usage is TRBV6-2 or TRBV6-3 and J usage is TRBJ2-2; TRBD2 matches 10 bases. V was pared by 5 bases and J by 6 bases, with 9 bases of the junction left unmatched. The CDR3 consists of 16 residues. Germline V gene lookup returns CDR1 MNHEY and CDR2 SVGEGT.

The V call is TRBV5-6, the J call TRBJ2-6, with TRBD1 matching over 10 bases. J was trimmed by 1 base and V by 4 bases; bases with no gene match: 8. The CDR3 is 18 residues long. CDR1 and CDR2 from the germline V gene are SGHDT and YYEEEE. CDR3 bases: TGTGCCAGCAGCGCCTGGACAGGGGGATTGTCTGGGGCCAACGTCCTGACTTTC. Residues: CASSAWTGGLSGANVLTF.

V is TRBV27 and J is TRBJ1-1; 7 nucleotides match TRBD1. This CDR3 spans 13 amino acids. Per the germline V gene, CDR1 is MNHEY and CDR2 is SMNVEV (reference sequence). Trimming removed 2 bases from V and 10 bases from J; junction bases left unmatched: 7. CDR3 sequence (DNA): TGTGCCAGCAGTTTAAAAGGGGGCTCGGTAGCTTTCTTT. This sequence encodes CASSLKGGSVAFF.

The rearrangement links TRBV6-6 to TRBJ1-2, with D possibly being TRBD1 (5 bases). The CDR3 is made up of 14 amino acids. Germline CDR1 is MNHNY and CDR2 is SVGAGI (reference sequence). V lost 5 bases and J 9 bases, leaving 19 bases between the germline ends. CDR3 residues: CASSPTGPGESYTF. CDR3 nucleotides: TGTGCCAGCAGTCCCACAGGACCCGGAGAGAGCTACACCTTC.

The V call is TRBV18, the J call TRBJ2-3; D is unclear. The CDR3 length is 14 residues. Trimming cost V 0 bases and J 3 bases, with 7 bases left between them. In germline, CDR1 is KGHSH, CDR2 LQKENI. The CDR3 nucleotides are TGTGCCAGCTCACCACCGGTTCTTACAGATACGCAGTATTTT. Translating gives CASSPPVLTDTQYF.

The CDR3 DNA reads as TGTGCCACCAGCAGCCTTGGGGGAGAGCAGTTCTTC. Its protein product is CATSSLGGEQFF. The chain links TRBV15 to TRBJ2-1; the D gene could be TRBD1 or TRBD2 (5 bases each). This CDR3 spans 12 amino acids. V gave up 3 bases and J gave up 10 bases, with 10 bases separating them. The germline V gene encodes CDR1 LNHNV and CDR2 YYDKDF (reference sequence).

The chain is built from TRBV20-1 and TRBJ2-3; unclear D gene. Trimming shortened V by 6 bases and J by 0 bases, and 13 bases separated the two germline ends. In germline, CDR1 is DFQATT, CDR2 SNEGSKA (reference sequence). The length of the CDR3 is 14 residues. The CDR3 region is CSALSAYSTDTQYF. Written as DNA, the CDR3 is TGCAGTGCCCTCTCAGCGTATAGCACAGATACGCAGTATTTT.

The table lists this clonotype with a few counts. This chain uses TRBV28 with TRBJ2-4; tentative D call: TRBD2 (5 bases). With the DNA end fitting TRBJ2-7 better, the J assignment may be wrong. Germline-derived CDR1 and CDR2 are MDHEN and SYDVKM. This CDR3 is 14 amino acids long. The CDR3 here is CASSLGEIVYEQYF. The CDR3 DNA follows: TGTGCCAGCAGTTTAGGGGAGATCGTTTACGAGCAGTACTTC.

This chain links TRBV6-2 or TRBV6-3 with TRBJ1-5; no reliable D call. The CDR3 has 16 amino acids. Germline values: CDR1 MNHEY, CDR2 SVGEGT. With 4 bases removed from V and 0 bases from J, the gap between germline ends came to 13 bases. DNA of the CDR3: TGTGCCAGCAGTTCTCCGACCGGAAATAGCAATCAGCCCCAGCATTTT. This encodes CASSSPTGNSNQPQHF.

This clonotype was detected many times. The rearrangement uses TRBV27 and TRBJ2-7; the match to TRBD1 covers 7 bases. This CDR3 is built from 15 residues. Germline V gene data show CDR1 as MNHEY and CDR2 as SMNVEV (reference sequence). Trimming cost V 3 bases and J 2 bases; bases outside gene matches: 7. CDR3: CASSFSTGTAYEQYF. CDR3 DNA sequence: TGTGCCAGCAGTTTCAGTACCGGGACAGCCTACGAGCAGTACTTC.

The V gene is TRBV4-2, the J gene TRBJ1-2, with a weak D call TRBD1 (6 bases). The length of the CDR3 is 15 residues. CDR1 is LGHNA, CDR2 YNFKEQ, per germline. The V gene lost 0 bases and the J gene lost 8 bases, with 16 bases spanning the gap. CDR3 loop: CASSQDRVGGLGYTF. For the CDR3, the DNA is TGTGCCAGCAGCCAAGATCGAGTGGGGGGGCTCGGCTACACCTTC.

As concerns this clonotype: Compared with germline, one end of the junction differs, possibly owing to a read error. This chain connects TRBV7-9 to TRBJ2-5; no clear D gene. The CDR3 covers 17 residues. Germline V gene lookup returns CDR1 SEHNR and CDR2 FQNEAQ (reference sequence). CDR3 DNA sequence: TGTGCCAGCAGCTTAGGACTGAGCAGGATAGGAAAAGAGACCCGGTACTTC. It encodes CASSLGLSRIGKETRYF.

The rearrangement joins TRBV11-1 to TRBJ2-7; no reliable D call. The CDR3 extends over 13 amino acids. V lost 5 bases to trimming and J lost 1 base, with 9 bases between them. CDR1 and CDR2 from the germline V gene are SGHAT and FQDESV (reference sequence). The CDR3 region has the DNA TGTGCCAGCAGCCGGCCGGTTTCCTACGAGCAGTACTTC. It yields the protein CASSRPVSYEQYF. Full variable domain (missing parts from reference TRBV11-1 and TRBJ2-7): EAEVAQSPRYKITEKSQAVAFWCDPISGHATLYWYRQILGQGPELLVQFQDESVVDDSQLPKDRFSAERLKGVDSTLKIQPAELGDSAMYLCASSRPVSYEQYFGPGTRLTVT.

The rearrangement joins TRBV7-2 to TRBJ2-7; D assignment may be TRBD1 or TRBD2 (5 bases each). Trimming took off 0 bases at V and 6 bases at J, with 12 bases between the two ends. Germline values: CDR1 SGHTA, CDR2 FQGNSA. The length of the CDR3 is 14 residues. This chain's CDR3 is CASSLARRGAEQYF. CDR3 DNA sequence: TGTGCCAGCAGCTTAGCGCGCCGAGGGGCCGAGCAGTACTTC.

For the CDR3, the DNA is TGCGCCAGCAGCCCGTTAGCGGGGCCGGCGGGCCAGTACTTC. It translates to CASSPLAGPAGQYF. The rearrangement uses TRBV5-1 and TRBJ2-5; 8 positions agree with TRBD2. The V and J ends lost 4 bases and 10 bases, in that order; junction bases with no gene match: 12. The CDR3 has 14 amino acids. Germline CDR1 and CDR2: SGHRS and YFSETQ.

The chain uses TRBV10-3 and TRBJ1-2; 7 bases align to TRBD1. V shed 8 bases, J shed 0 bases, and the junction held 9 bases outside the gene matches. This CDR3 region has 15 residues. Germline V CDR1 and CDR2: ENHRY, SYGVKD. The CDR3 DNA sequence: TGTGCCATCTTAGCCAGGGGGAGATCTAACTATGGCTACACCTTC. The encoded protein is CAILARGRSNYGYTF.

The chain couples TRBV5-1 to TRBJ1-1, with 7 positions matching TRBD1. Germline CDR1 reads SGHRS; CDR2 reads YFSETQ. The V gene end was trimmed by 3 bases and the J gene end by 1 base; junction bases not matched to a gene: 6. The CDR3 sequence is 15 residues long. CDR3 residues: CASSSQQGRNTEAFF. The CDR3 DNA sequence: TGCGCCAGCAGCTCTCAACAGGGGAGGAACACTGAAGCTTTCTTT.

The chain couples TRBV10-3 to TRBJ2-1; D remains ambiguous. The CDR3 totals 15 residues. V lost 2 bases and J lost 0, with 8 bases in between. Germline CDR1 reads ENHRY; CDR2 reads SYGVKD. The chain's CDR3 is CAISEETYSYNEQFF. CDR3 nucleotides: TGTGCCATCAGTGAGGAGACCTACTCCTACAATGAGCAGTTCTTC.

The chain uses TRBV20-1 and TRBJ2-5; 11 bases are a match to TRBD2. Germline V gene sequence: CDR1 DFQATT, CDR2 SNEGSKA (reference sequence). This CDR3 comprises 17 residues. The junction had 15 bases not matched to a gene; V was cut back by 4 bases and J by 5 bases. The CDR3 spells CSAIVLIAGGPRETQYF. CDR3 bases: TGCAGTGCTATTGTCCTTATAGCGGGGGGGCCGCGGGAGACCCAGTACTTC.

In its sample, this clonotype was seen a few times. This chain joins TRBV24-1 and TRBJ2-3; D not certain. Germline V gene lookup returns CDR1 KGHDR and CDR2 SFDVKD. CDR3 size: 18 residues. V was cut by 5 bases and J by 0 bases, with 20 bases left in between. This CDR3 reads CATSGPPGRPPSTDTQYF. CDR3 coding DNA: TGTGCCACCAGTGGACCTCCGGGCAGACCTCCTAGCACAGATACGCAGTATTTT.

The V call is TRBV4-1, the J call TRBJ2-5; 10 bases fit TRBD2. This CDR3 has 15 residues. The germline CDR1 and CDR2 sequences are MGHRA and YSYEKL. The V and J ends lost 2 bases and 1 base, in that order; junction bases with no gene match: 1. Here the CDR3 DNA reads TGCGCCAGCAGCCAAAGACTAGCGGGCCAAGAGACCCAGTACTTC. This translates into CASSQRLAGQETQYF.